Given below is one T cell receptor (beta chain) in context. The data derive from a study of blood T cell repertoires in COVID-19. Study summary: COVID-19 samples collected from the United States, Italy and Spain covered acute and convalescent phases.

The data were produced by immunoSEQ multiplex PCR, yet TCRdb's version contains in-frame clones alone and is incomplete. The sample gives some 66,000 clones, around 93% of which show up once; around 7% is in the top ten. V was shortened by 2 bases and J by 5 bases, with 7 bases between the two germline ends. Germline CDR1 reads MGHDK; CDR2 reads SYGVNS. CDR3 length equals 13 residues. The J gene is TRBJ1-5, the V gene TRBV25-1; D is unclear. The TCR was taken from a human donor in a cohort sampled during active COVID-19. Input material: peripheral blood. The CDR3 bases are TGTGCCAGCAGTGAACATGGAGATCAGCCCCAGCATTTT. Translation: CASSEHGDQPQHF.